The next 24 T cell receptor beta chains were all read from a single sample in a study of Ad26.COV2.S vaccination and SARS-CoV-2 variants. Treatment of the sample: some 20 received Ad26.COV2.S at low or high dose, single or two shots; 5 received placebo; per-sample allocation not given. After the first vaccine or placebo injection, samples were drawn on day 63. This table comes from immunoSEQ multiplex PCR, and its TCRdb copy is limited to in-frame clones, with some not included. Seen here are 250,000 or so clones, about 83% observed once, and the top ten hold just under 3%. Sequencing used peripheral blood, obtained in a trial of Ad26.COV2.S vaccine versus placebo. The receptor set was obtained from a person aged 18-65 years who received the Ad26.COV2.S COVID-19 vaccine or a placebo.

This sequence joins TRBV5-5 and TRBJ2-1, with 12 nucleotides matching TRBD1. Germline V CDR1 and CDR2: SGHKS, YYEKEE (reference sequence). This CDR3 spans 15 amino acids. V was pared by 4 bases and J by 7 bases, with 6 bases of the junction left unmatched. The CDR3 spells CASSLGTGGYNEQFF. In DNA form, the CDR3 reads TGTGCCAGCAGCCTGGGGACAGGGGGCTATAATGAGCAGTTCTTC.

The chain has TRBV3-1 (or the pseudogene TRBV3-2) and TRBJ1-5, with 8 bases fitting TRBD1. Germline values: CDR1 LGHDT, CDR2 YNNKEL (reference sequence). J gave up 7 bases and V 3 bases, and 11 bases lay outside the gene matches. The CDR3 sequence is 16 residues long. The CDR3 DNA reads as TGTGCCAGCAGCCACAAACCGGACAGGGTACTACAGCCCCAGCATTTT. It is translated as CASSHKPDRVLQPQHF.

V usage is TRBV30 and J usage is TRBJ1-2; D is uncertain. This CDR3 is 15 amino acids long. Deletions cut 2 bases from V and 3 bases from J, with 16 bases between. Germline-derived CDR1 and CDR2 are GTSNPN and SVGIG (reference sequence). The CDR3 is CAWSLWRVLHYGYTF. The CDR3 nucleotides are TGTGCCTGGAGTCTATGGAGGGTACTACACTATGGCTACACCTTC.

V is TRBV6-5 and J is TRBJ2-1; 11 nucleotides agree with TRBD2. The germline V gene encodes CDR1 MNHEY and CDR2 SVGAGI. This CDR3 has 14 residues. The V gene end was trimmed by 6 bases and the J gene end by 6 bases; junction bases not matched to a gene: 4. The CDR3 sequence: CASRPGLAGNEQFF. The CDR3 nucleotides are TGTGCCAGCAGACCCGGACTAGCGGGCAATGAGCAGTTCTTC.

This rearrangement joins TRBV7-8 to TRBJ2-3; a weak D match, TRBD2 (5 bases). Trimming removed 2 bases at V and 4 bases at J, with 10 bases between. This CDR3 spans 14 amino acids. Looked up from germline, CDR1 is SGHVS and CDR2 is FQNEAQ. The CDR3 sequence is CASSLYKEADTQYF. CDR3 nucleotides: TGTGCCAGCAGCTTATACAAGGAGGCAGATACGCAGTATTTT.

The CDR3 DNA is TGTGCCAGCAGCCCAAGGGGGAGAGCGGAAAACACCATATATTTT. Translated: CASSPRGRAENTIYF. The rearrangement links TRBV7-2 to TRBJ1-3; D possibly corresponds to TRBD1 (6 bases). Per the germline V gene, CDR1 is SGHTA and CDR2 is FQGNSA. This CDR3 comprises 15 residues. Trimming cost V 5 bases and J 6 bases, with 17 bases left between them.

CDR3: CASSIAGTDTQYF. Written as DNA, the CDR3 is TGTGCCAGCAGTATAGCGGGCACAGATACGCAGTATTTT. The V call is TRBV6-2 or TRBV6-3, the J call TRBJ2-3; D possibly corresponds to TRBD2 (6 bases). The CDR3 runs to 13 residues. V gave up 5 bases and J gave up 1 base, with 7 bases separating them. Germline lookup yields CDR1 MNHEY and CDR2 SVGEGT.

The chain has TRBV27 and TRBJ1-3; D is possibly TRBD1 (5 bases). V lost 3 bases, J lost 2 bases, and 8 bases lay in between. The CDR3 totals 14 residues. The germline CDR1 and CDR2 sequences are MNHEY and SMNVEV (reference sequence). The CDR3 here is CASSFGGAGNTIYF. The CDR3 DNA sequence: TGTGCCAGCAGTTTCGGGGGAGCTGGAAACACCATATATTTT.

This rearrangement joins TRBV7-2 to TRBJ2-1; 10 bases map to TRBD2. Germline V gives CDR1 SGHTA, CDR2 FQGNSA. The CDR3 consists of 14 residues. V lost 5 bases and J lost 12; bases outside the gene matches: 10. CDR3 in amino acids: CASSPRTSGALQFF. CDR3 DNA: TGTGCCAGCAGCCCCAGAACTAGCGGGGCACTGCAGTTCTTC.

The chain has TRBV7-9 and TRBJ1-1; the D is unclear. CDR1 SEHNR and CDR2 FQNEAQ come from the germline V gene (reference sequence). Trimming pared 2 bases from V and 5 bases from J, leaving 9 bases between. The CDR3 consists of 13 residues. Here the CDR3 DNA reads TGTGCCAGCAGCTTATCCGGGAGTACTGAAGCTTTCTTT. Translation: CASSLSGSTEAFF.

V is TRBV30 and J is TRBJ1-1, with TRBD1 matching 7 bases. The CDR3 is 14 amino acids. The V gene end was trimmed by 2 bases and the J gene end by 6 bases; junction bases not matched to a gene: 9. CDR1 and CDR2 (germline): GTSNPN, SVGIG (reference sequence). CDR3 sequence (DNA): TGTGCCTGGAGTCACGGACAGGTTCGGGCTGAAGCTTTCTTT. Translation gives CAWSHGQVRAEAFF.

The genes are TRBV19 and TRBJ2-3, with TRBD2 matching 10 bases. V lost 2 bases, J lost 3 bases, and 2 bases stayed unmatched. The CDR3 extends over 15 amino acids. The germline V gene encodes CDR1 LNHDA and CDR2 SQIVND (reference sequence). CDR3 in amino acids: CASSILAGVTDTQYF. CDR3 nucleotides: TGTGCCAGTAGTATACTAGCGGGAGTTACAGATACGCAGTATTTT.

V is TRBV7-2 and J is TRBJ1-2; TRBD1 matches 7 bases. The CDR3 is 15 residues long. The J segment lost 0 bases and the V segment lost 0 bases, leaving 1 base of the junction unmatched. Germline loops: CDR1 SGHTA, CDR2 FQGNSA. The CDR3 reads CASSLAGQTNYGYTF. In nucleotides, the CDR3 is TGTGCCAGCAGCTTAGCGGGACAGACTAACTATGGCTACACCTTC.

The rearrangement joins TRBV6-2 or TRBV6-3 to TRBJ2-3; D is perhaps TRBD2 (7 bases). Germline CDR1 is MNHEY and CDR2 is SVGEGT. Trimming pared 5 bases from V and 3 bases from J, leaving 21 bases between. The CDR3 has 17 amino acids. CDR3 amino acids: CASSPLERGGFTDTQYF. Here the CDR3 DNA reads TGTGCCAGCAGTCCACTCGAGAGGGGGGGCTTTACAGATACGCAGTATTTT.

The chain combines TRBV4-2 with TRBJ2-2; TRBD2 matches 9 bases. Germline V gene lookup returns CDR1 LGHNA and CDR2 YNFKEQ. The CDR3 has 17 residues. Unmatched junction bases numbered 10, after V lost 4 bases and J lost 4 bases. In DNA, the CDR3 is TGTGCCAGCAGCCGAGGTAGCGGGGGTGACCTCACCGGGGAGCTGTTTTTT. Protein product: CASSRGSGGDLTGELFF.

The chain couples TRBV9 to TRBJ2-3; 11 positions match TRBD2. V dropped 1 base and J dropped 0; count of bases not matched to a gene: 4. Germline V gene sequence: CDR1 SGDLS, CDR2 YYNGEE. This CDR3 is built from 17 residues. CDR3: CASSVIGLAGSTDTQYF. The CDR3 region has the DNA TGTGCCAGCAGCGTAATAGGACTAGCGGGTAGCACAGATACGCAGTATTTT.

The J gene is TRBJ2-2, the V gene TRBV9, with TRBD2 matching 8 bases. This CDR3 region has 16 residues. CDR1 and CDR2 (germline): SGDLS, YYNGEE. After removal of 2 bases from V and 6 bases from J, the junction contained 9 bases not matched to a gene. The CDR3 is CASSVFVGRAAGELFF. As DNA, the CDR3 is TGTGCCAGCAGCGTCTTTGTCGGGAGGGCCGCCGGGGAGCTGTTTTTT.

The chain couples TRBV5-6 to TRBJ2-5; perhaps TRBD2 as D (5 bases). Germline V gene data show CDR1 as SGHDT and CDR2 as YYEEEE. Trimming took off 4 bases at V and 2 bases at J, with 18 bases between the two ends. The CDR3 length is 16 residues. The CDR3 bases are TGTGCCAGCAGCCCCGTTGAGGGCGTACCGCAAGAGACCCAGTACTTC. Translating gives CASSPVEGVPQETQYF.

The chain links TRBV7-8 to TRBJ2-1; 11 bases agree with TRBD2. The CDR3 runs 17 residues. The germline gives CDR1 SGHVS, CDR2 FQNEAQ. The trim removed 5 bases at V and 0 bases at J, leaving 6 bases unmatched. The DNA of the CDR3 is TGTGCCAGCAGCCAGAGACTAGCGGGGCCCTCCTACAATGAGCAGTTCTTC. It translates to CASSQRLAGPSYNEQFF. Using reference TRBV7-8 and TRBJ2-1 for the parts outside the CDR3, the full variable domain is GAGVSQSPRYKVAKRGQDVALRCDPISGHVSLFWYQQALGQGPEFLTYFQNEAQLDKSGLPSDRFFAERPEGSVSTLKIQRTQQEDSAVYLCASSQRLAGPSYNEQFFGPGTRLTVL.

The V call is TRBV4-2, the J call TRBJ1-1; D gene unclear. CDR3 length: 14 residues. V gave up 4 bases and J gave up 3 bases, with 12 bases separating them. Germline CDR1 LGHNA, CDR2 YNFKEQ. Here the CDR3 reads CASSPLGGHTEAFF. CDR3 DNA sequence: TGTGCCAGCAGCCCCCTCGGAGGGCACACTGAAGCTTTCTTT.

The chain is built from TRBV2 and TRBJ1-1; D is perhaps TRBD1 (6 bases). The V gene's germline CDR1 is SNHLY and CDR2 FYNNEI. V gave up 7 bases and J gave up 2 bases, with 14 bases separating them. The CDR3 totals 14 residues. CDR3 coding DNA: TGTGCCAGCAAGGGGGGGAGGGCAAACACTGAAGCTTTCTTT. This encodes CASKGGRANTEAFF.

This clone was observed a single time. The rearrangement uses TRBV19 and TRBJ1-2; D unresolved. V lost 4 bases, J lost 1 base, and 16 bases lay in between. This CDR3 contains 16 residues. From germline, CDR1 is LNHDA and CDR2 SQIVND (reference sequence). CDR3 amino acids: CASSTRRITLNYGYTF. The CDR3 region has the DNA TGTGCCAGTAGTACCCGCCGGATAACTCTTAACTATGGCTACACCTTC.

The chain uses TRBV5-4 and TRBJ2-1; 8 bases match TRBD2. After removal of 4 bases from V and 1 base from J, the junction contained 4 bases not matched to a gene. The CDR3 consists of 15 residues. Germline loops: CDR1 SGHNT, CDR2 YYREEE (reference sequence). The CDR3 reads CASSPRGASYNEQFF. The CDR3 DNA sequence: TGTGCCAGCAGCCCGCGGGGGGCTTCCTACAATGAGCAGTTCTTC.

V and J are TRBV7-2 and TRBJ1-1, with D uncertain. Trimming took off 1 base at V and 0 bases at J, with 12 bases between the two ends. Looked up from germline, CDR1 is SGHTA and CDR2 is FQGNSA. This CDR3 is built from 16 residues. CDR3 amino acids: CASSLGVGIMNTEAFF. The CDR3 DNA reads TGTGCCAGCAGCTTAGGGGTTGGGATTATGAACACTGAAGCTTTCTTT.